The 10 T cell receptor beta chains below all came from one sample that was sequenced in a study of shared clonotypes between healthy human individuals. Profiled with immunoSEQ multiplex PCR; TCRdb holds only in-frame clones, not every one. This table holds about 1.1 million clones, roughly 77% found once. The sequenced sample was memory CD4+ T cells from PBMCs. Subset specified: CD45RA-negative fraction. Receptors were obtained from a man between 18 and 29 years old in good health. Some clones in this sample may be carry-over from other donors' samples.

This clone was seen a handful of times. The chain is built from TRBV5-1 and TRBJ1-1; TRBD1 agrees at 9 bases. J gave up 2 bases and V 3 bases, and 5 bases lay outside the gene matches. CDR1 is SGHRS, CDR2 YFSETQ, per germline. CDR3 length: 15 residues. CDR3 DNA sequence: TGCGCCAGCAGCTCCTGGACAGGGGATAACACTGAAGCTTTCTTT. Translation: CASSSWTGDNTEAFF.

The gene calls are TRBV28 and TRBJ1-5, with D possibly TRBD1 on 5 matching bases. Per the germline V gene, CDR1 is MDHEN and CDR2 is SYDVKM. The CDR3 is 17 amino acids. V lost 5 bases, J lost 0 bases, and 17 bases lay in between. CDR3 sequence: CASSPNPGRYSNQPQHF. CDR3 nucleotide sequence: TGTGCCAGCAGTCCGAACCCGGGACGATATAGCAATCAGCCCCAGCATTTT. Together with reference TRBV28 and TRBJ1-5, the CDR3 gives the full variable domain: DVKVTQSSRYLVKRTGEKVFLECVQDMDHENMFWYRQDPGLGLRLIYFSYDVKMKEKGDIPEGYSVSREKKERFSLILESASTNQTSMYLCASSPNPGRYSNQPQHFGDGTRLSIL.

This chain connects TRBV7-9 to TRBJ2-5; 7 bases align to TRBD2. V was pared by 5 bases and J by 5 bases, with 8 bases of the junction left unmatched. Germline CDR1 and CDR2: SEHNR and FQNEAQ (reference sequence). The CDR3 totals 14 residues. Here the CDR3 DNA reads TGTGCCAGCAGCACAAGCTCCGGGGGGGAGACCCAGTACTTC. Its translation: CASSTSSGGETQYF.

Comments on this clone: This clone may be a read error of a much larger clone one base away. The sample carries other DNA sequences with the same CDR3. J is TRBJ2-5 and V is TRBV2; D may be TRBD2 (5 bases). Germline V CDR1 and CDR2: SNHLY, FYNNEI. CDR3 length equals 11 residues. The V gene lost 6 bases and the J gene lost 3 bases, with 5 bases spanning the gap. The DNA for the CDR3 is TGTGCCAGCAGGAGGGAAGAGACCCAGTACTTC. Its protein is CASRREETQYF.

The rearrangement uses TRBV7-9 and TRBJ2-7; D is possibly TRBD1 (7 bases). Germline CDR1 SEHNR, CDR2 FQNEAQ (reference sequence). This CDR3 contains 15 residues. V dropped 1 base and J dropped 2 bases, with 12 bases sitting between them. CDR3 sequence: CASSLEGASAYEQYF. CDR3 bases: TGTGCCAGCAGCTTAGAGGGGGCTAGCGCCTACGAGCAGTACTTC.

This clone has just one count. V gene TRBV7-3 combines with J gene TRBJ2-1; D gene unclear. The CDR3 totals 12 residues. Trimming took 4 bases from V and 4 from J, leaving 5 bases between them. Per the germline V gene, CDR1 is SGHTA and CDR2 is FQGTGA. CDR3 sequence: CASSYGYNEQFF. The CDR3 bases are TGTGCCAGCAGCTACGGTTACAATGAGCAGTTCTTC.

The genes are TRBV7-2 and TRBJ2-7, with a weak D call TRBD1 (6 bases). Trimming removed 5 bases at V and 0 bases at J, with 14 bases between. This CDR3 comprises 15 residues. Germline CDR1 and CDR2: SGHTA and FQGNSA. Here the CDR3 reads CASSPDGQSSYEQYF. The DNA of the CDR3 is TGTGCCAGCAGCCCGGACGGACAGAGCTCCTACGAGCAGTACTTC. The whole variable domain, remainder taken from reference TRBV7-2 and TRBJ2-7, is GAGVSQSPSNKVTEKGKDVELRCDPISGHTALYWYRQSLGQGLEFLIYFQGNSAPDKSGLPSDRFSAERTGGSVSTLTIQRTQQEDSAVYLCASSPDGQSSYEQYFGPGTRLTVT.

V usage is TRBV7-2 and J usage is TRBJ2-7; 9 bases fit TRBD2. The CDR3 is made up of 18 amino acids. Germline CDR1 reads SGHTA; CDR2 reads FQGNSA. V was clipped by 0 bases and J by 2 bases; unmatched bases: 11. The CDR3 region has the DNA TGTGCCAGCAGCTTAGCGTGGAGGGGCGGGAGGGCCGCCTACGAGCAGTACTTC. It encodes CASSLAWRGGRAAYEQYF.

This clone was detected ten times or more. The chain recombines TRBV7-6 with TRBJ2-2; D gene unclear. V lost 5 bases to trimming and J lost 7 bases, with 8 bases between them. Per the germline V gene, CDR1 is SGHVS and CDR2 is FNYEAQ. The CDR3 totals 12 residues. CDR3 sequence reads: CASSPPLGELFF. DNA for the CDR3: TGTGCCAGCAGCCCCCCCCTCGGGGAGCTGTTTTTT.

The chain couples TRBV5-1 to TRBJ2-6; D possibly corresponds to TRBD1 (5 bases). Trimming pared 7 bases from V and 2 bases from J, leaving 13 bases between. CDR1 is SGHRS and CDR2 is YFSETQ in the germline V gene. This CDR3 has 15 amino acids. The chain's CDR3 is CASDPGQTGANVLTF. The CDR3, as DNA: TGCGCCAGCGACCCCGGACAAACTGGGGCCAACGTCCTGACTTTC. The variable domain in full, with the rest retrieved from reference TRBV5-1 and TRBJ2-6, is KAGVTQTPRYLIKTRGQQVTLSCSPISGHRSVSWYQQTPGQGLQFLFEYFSETQRNKGNFPGRFSGRQFSNSRSEMNVSTLELGDSALYLCASDPGQTGANVLTFGAGSRLTVL.